The 26 T cell receptor beta chains presented below share a single source sample, sequenced in a study of blood T cell repertoires in COVID-19. Only in-frame clones appear in the TCRdb table, and some are missing; sequencing was by immunoSEQ multiplex PCR. The sample records around 230,000 clones, 85% to 90% being singletons. The sample was peripheral blood. The receptor source for this set is a middle-aged man with COVID-19, enrolled during active disease.

J is TRBJ2-2 and V is TRBV11-3, with 7 bases aligning to TRBD1. The CDR3 sequence is 15 residues long. The junction had 6 bases not matched to a gene; V was cut back by 4 bases and J by 4 bases. Per germline, CDR1 SGHNT and CDR2 YENEEA. CDR3 region: CASSSSTGPTGELFF. CDR3 in DNA: TGTGCCAGCAGCTCCTCGACAGGGCCCACCGGGGAGCTGTTTTTT.

This clone was seen more than once but under ten times. This chain joins TRBV28 and TRBJ2-2; 8 nucleotides agree with TRBD2. CDR3 size: 14 residues. Trimming removed 6 bases from V and 3 bases from J; junction bases left unmatched: 3. Germline-derived CDR1 and CDR2 are MDHEN and SYDVKM. CDR3 in DNA: TGTGCCAGCAGGCAGCGGGGGTACACCGGGGAGCTGTTTTTT. Its protein product is CASRQRGYTGELFF.

The chain joins TRBV2 to TRBJ2-1; a weak D match, TRBD1 (5 bases). The CDR3 totals 13 residues. The germline gives CDR1 SNHLY, CDR2 FYNNEI. V was trimmed by 8 bases and J by 6 bases, leaving 14 bases between them. The CDR3 spells CASGNLGLNEQFF. CDR3 bases: TGTGCCAGCGGGAATCTGGGGCTCAATGAGCAGTTCTTC. Full variable domain (rest looked up from reference TRBV2 and TRBJ2-1): EPEVTQTPSHQVTQMGQEVILRCVPISNHLYFYWYRQILGQKVEFLVSFYNNEISEKSEIFDDQFSVERPDGSNFTLKIRSTKLEDSAMYFCASGNLGLNEQFFGPGTRLTVL.

The CDR3 region is CASSYWREGYEQYF. The CDR3 DNA follows: TGTGCCAGCAGTTATTGGCGGGAGGGCTACGAGCAGTACTTC. The V gene is TRBV6-5, the J gene TRBJ2-7, with TRBD2 identical over 9 bases. CDR3 length equals 14 residues. V lost 3 bases, J lost 3 bases, and 3 bases stayed unmatched. Germline CDR1 reads MNHEY; CDR2 reads SVGAGI.

The rearrangement links TRBV2 to TRBJ1-3; 7 nucleotides match TRBD1. Trimming removed 6 bases from V and 2 bases from J; junction bases left unmatched: 4. The CDR3 is 14 amino acids. Germline V gives CDR1 SNHLY, CDR2 FYNNEI. CDR3 nucleotides: TGTGCCAGCAGCTCTAGGGGGCCTGGAAACACCATATATTTT. Translated: CASSSRGPGNTIYF.

This chain links TRBV21-1 with TRBJ2-1; TRBD1, the table's D call, lacks a check against the DNA. TRBV21-1 is flagged as a pseudogene. There are 15 residues in the CDR3. In DNA form, the CDR3 reads TGTGCCAGCAGCAGGGACAGGGGCCCATACAATGAGCAGTTCTTC. Translation: CASSRDRGPYNEQFF.

This chain links TRBV10-3 with TRBJ2-5; no clear D. Germline loops: CDR1 ENHRY, CDR2 SYGVKD. V lost 2 bases and J lost 5, with 12 bases in between. CDR3 size: 14 residues. The CDR3 loop is CAISEQQARETQYF. CDR3 nucleotides: TGTGCCATCAGTGAGCAGCAGGCACGGGAGACCCAGTACTTC.

The chain employs TRBV12-5 and TRBJ2-5; 10 nucleotides match TRBD2. In germline, CDR1 is LGHNT, CDR2 FRNRAP. The ends lost 6 bases at V and 7 bases at J; junction bases unmatched: 14. CDR3 length: 16 amino acids. The CDR3 region has the DNA TGTGCTAGTGGAAGTCTAGCGGGAGTGGTCCTAGGGACCCAGTACTTC. This sequence encodes CASGSLAGVVLGTQYF.

The V call is TRBV6-6, the J call TRBJ1-6; TRBD1 matches at 7 bases. V trimming: 7 bases; J trimming: 4 bases; junction bases outside the gene matches: 10. The CDR3 is made up of 16 amino acids. Germline CDR1 and CDR2: MNHNY and SVGAGI (reference sequence). For the CDR3, the DNA is TGTGCCAGCACCTCCACCGGGACAGAGTATAATTCACCCCTCCACTTT. It yields the protein CASTSTGTEYNSPLHF.

This clone has only a few counts. V and J are TRBV6-2 or TRBV6-3 and TRBJ2-1; 9 positions match TRBD1. V lost 2 bases to trimming and J lost 8 bases; unmatched junction nucleotides: 10. The CDR3 runs 16 residues. CDR1 MNHEY and CDR2 SVGEGT come from the germline V gene. The CDR3 sequence: CASSYPAGQGRDEQFF. For the CDR3, the DNA is TGTGCCAGCAGTTACCCAGCTGGACAGGGGAGGGATGAGCAGTTCTTC.

This clone was detected many times. The chain has TRBV19 and TRBJ2-7; maybe TRBD1 (7 bases). CDR3 size: 13 residues. CDR1 is LNHDA, CDR2 SQIVND, per germline (reference sequence). The ends were cut back, 9 bases at V and 6 bases at J, with 18 bases in the middle. The CDR3 spells CARRGPQGGEQYF. For the CDR3, the DNA is TGTGCCAGACGAGGGCCCCAGGGGGGCGAGCAGTACTTC.

The chain carries TRBV9 and TRBJ2-2; the match to TRBD2 covers 12 bases. After removal of 6 bases from V and 3 bases from J, the junction contained 3 bases not matched to a gene. The V gene's germline CDR1 is SGDLS and CDR2 YYNGEE. The CDR3 has 15 amino acids. This chain's CDR3 is CASKPSGGDTGELFF. CDR3 DNA sequence: TGTGCCAGCAAGCCTAGCGGGGGGGACACCGGGGAGCTGTTTTTT.

This clone turned up a few times. The V gene is TRBV29-1, the J gene TRBJ2-6; the D is unclear. V lost 2 bases to trimming and J lost 0 bases, with 5 bases between them. CDR1 and CDR2 from the germline V gene are SQVTM and ANQGSEA. The CDR3 extends over 14 amino acids. CDR3 amino acids: CSVECSSGANVLTF. The CDR3 region has the DNA TGCAGCGTTGAATGTAGCTCTGGGGCCAACGTCCTGACTTTC.

The V gene is TRBV4-2, the J gene TRBJ1-1, with D perhaps TRBD1 (6 bases). Trimming removed 6 bases from V and 1 base from J, with 15 bases in between. Germline CDR1 LGHNA, CDR2 YNFKEQ. The CDR3 is made up of 15 amino acids. The CDR3 nucleotides are TGTGCCAGCAGAAAACCGGACAGTGAGAACACTGAAGCTTTCTTT. Protein product: CASRKPDSENTEAFF.

V and J are TRBV15 and TRBJ2-5; a weak D match, TRBD1 (6 bases). The V gene's germline CDR1 is LNHNV and CDR2 YYDKDF (reference sequence). The CDR3 contains 15 residues. Between the trimmed V and J ends, which lost 4 bases and 1 base, there was a span of 13 bases. The CDR3, as DNA: TGTGCCACCAGCACCTCCGCGGACAGCCAAGAGACCCAGTACTTC. It translates to CATSTSADSQETQYF.

The rearrangement joins TRBV7-8 to TRBJ1-2, with a possible D match to TRBD1 (5 bases). From germline, CDR1 is SGHVS and CDR2 FQNEAQ. The CDR3 spans 13 residues. Trimming cost V 5 bases and J 9 bases, with 16 bases left between them. The CDR3 is CASSRRGGGSYTF. In DNA form, the CDR3 reads TGTGCCAGCAGCCGCCGCGGGGGTGGTAGCTACACCTTC.

The chain joins TRBV27 to TRBJ1-2, with 9 bases identical to TRBD1. Germline lookup yields CDR1 MNHEY and CDR2 SMNVEV (reference sequence). The CDR3 length is 16 residues. V gave up 5 bases and J gave up 6 bases; unmatched junction bases: 13. CDR3 DNA: TGTGCCAGCAGTCGCGACACAGGGGGCGCATTTAATGGCTACACCTTC. This gives the protein CASSRDTGGAFNGYTF.

This clone was seen only once. The chain has TRBV15 and TRBJ1-3; D unclear. This CDR3 is 14 amino acids long. In germline, CDR1 is LNHNV, CDR2 YYDKDF (reference sequence). Trimming cost V 5 bases and J 4 bases, with 12 bases left between them. CDR3 region: CATSSQSLGNTIYF. DNA of the CDR3: TGTGCCACCAGCTCACAGAGTCTAGGAAACACCATATATTTT.

This chain links TRBV7-3 with TRBJ2-7, with a weak D call TRBD2 (6 bases). The germline V and J ends were trimmed by 5 bases and 4 bases, with 15 bases remaining between them. Per the germline V gene, CDR1 is SGHTA and CDR2 is FQGTGA. The CDR3 is 14 amino acids. DNA of the CDR3: TGTGCCAGCAGCCCCCGCCCGGGGACTTACGAGCAGTACTTC. It translates to CASSPRPGTYEQYF.

The chain links TRBV12-3 or TRBV12-4 to TRBJ1-1; D gene unclear. With 2 bases removed from V and 11 bases from J, the gap between germline ends came to 9 bases. CDR3 length: 11 residues. This chain's CDR3 is CASSLRGLAFF. CDR3 coding DNA: TGTGCCAGCAGTTTACGGGGTTTGGCTTTCTTT.

This chain joins TRBV5-8 and TRBJ2-3; D is ambiguous. CDR1 and CDR2 (germline): SGHTS, YDEGEE. V was cut by 0 bases and J by 1 base, with 6 bases left in between. There are 14 residues in the CDR3. This CDR3 is CASSLDQGTDTQYF. The CDR3 DNA reads TGTGCCAGCAGCTTGGACCAGGGCACAGATACGCAGTATTTT.

V and J are TRBV29-1 and TRBJ1-1, with 9 nucleotides matching TRBD1. CDR3 size: 13 residues. The V and J ends lost 5 bases and 5 bases, in that order; junction bases with no gene match: 6. The germline CDR1 and CDR2 sequences are SQVTM and ANQGSEA. Here the CDR3 DNA reads TGCAGCGTTCGGGACAGGGATGGGACTGAAGCTTTCTTT. Amino acids: CSVRDRDGTEAFF.

J is TRBJ2-2 and V is TRBV5-1, with a possible D match to TRBD2 (5 bases). Germline-derived CDR1 and CDR2 are SGHRS and YFSETQ. This CDR3 comprises 14 residues. The V end was cut by 4 bases, the J end by 1 base, with 8 bases between. CDR3 in DNA: TGCGCCAGCAGCGACCGGGAGAACACCGGGGAGCTGTTTTTT. Translating it yields CASSDRENTGELFF.

Here the CDR3 reads CASSASPSNQPQHF. The CDR3 nucleotides read TGTGCCAGCAGCGCTTCCCCGAGCAATCAGCCCCAGCATTTT. The chain links TRBV9 to TRBJ1-5; no definite D call. V dropped 3 bases and J dropped 1 base, with 8 bases sitting between them. Per germline, CDR1 SGDLS and CDR2 YYNGEE. The CDR3 has 14 residues. Full variable domain (remainder filled in from reference TRBV9 and TRBJ1-5): DSGVTQTPKHLITATGQRVTLRCSPRSGDLSVYWYQQSLDQGLQFLIQYYNGEERAKGNILERFSAQQFPDLHSELNLSSLELGDSALYFCASSASPSNQPQHFGDGTRLSIL.

The chain links TRBV7-9 to TRBJ2-3; 11 bases line up with TRBD2. V was pared by 5 bases and J by 5 bases, with 9 bases of the junction left unmatched. The CDR3 covers 16 residues. Germline assignment: CDR1 SEHNR and CDR2 FQNEAQ (reference sequence). Written as DNA, the CDR3 is TGTGCCAGCAGCCTTCGATCCGGGACTAGCGGAGATACGCAGTATTTT. Translation: CASSLRSGTSGDTQYF.

The chain recombines TRBV18 with TRBJ2-1; 12 bases align to TRBD2. Trimming at V came to 3 bases and at J to 6 bases, leaving 9 bases not matched to a gene. The CDR3 totals 17 residues. Per the germline V gene, CDR1 is KGHSH and CDR2 is LQKENI. CDR3 nucleotide sequence: TGTGCCAGCTCACCGTCGACTAGCGGGAGCTTTGGCAATGAGCAGTTCTTC. Its protein is CASSPSTSGSFGNEQFF.